A selection of T cell receptor beta chains follows, all from one sample in a study of T cell clones after liver transplantation. Profiled with immunoSEQ multiplex PCR; TCRdb holds only in-frame clones, not every one. The sample shows approximately 55,000 clones, 65% to 80% of them seen only once. Sequences were derived from CD4+ T cells from blood, sampled about 56 months after liver transplant. The source is a human patient who received a liver transplant. Some T cells may be the graft donor's. Each CDR3 is given with its conserved first and last residue. D genes are given only for firm matches. For some rows the clone size is stated as once, few or many, or as a class when expanded; others skip it.

J,V,size,D,CDR3,DNA
TRBJ1-5,TRBV2,.,.,CASSRSDTSNQPQHF,TGTGCCAGCAGTCGATCCGACACTAGCAATCAGCCCCAGCATTTT
TRBJ1-2,TRBV10-1,.,TRBD1,CASSEDRDYGYTF,TGCGCCAGCAGTGAGGACAGGGACTATGGCTACACCTTC
TRBJ2-7,TRBV9,.,TRBD2,CASSPRGGWYEQYF,TGTGCCAGCAGCCCCCGGGGGGGCTGGTACGAGCAGTACTTC
TRBJ2-7,TRBV5-1,once,TRBD1,CASSLEGRGPYEQYF,TGCGCCAGCAGCTTGGAAGGCAGGGGGCCCTACGAGCAGTACTTC
TRBJ2-7,TRBV19,.,.,CASSPGQRTASYEQYF,TGTGCCAGTAGTCCCGGACAGCGTACAGCATCCTACGAGCAGTACTTC
TRBJ1-4,TRBV27,.,.,CASSPIFGTKPNEKLFF,TGTGCCAGCAGTCCGATTTTCGGGACGAAACCGAACGAAAAACTGTTTTTT
TRBJ2-2,TRBV7-2,.,TRBD1,CASSSWTGKNTGELFF,TGTGCCAGCAGCTCCTGGACAGGGAAGAACACCGGGGAGCTGTTTTTT
TRBJ2-7,TRBV7-2,.,.,CASSFRAKTEQYF,TGTGCCAGCAGCTTTCGGGCCAAAACTGAGCAGTACTTC
TRBJ1-4,TRBV11-2,many,.,CASSPNPGGEKLFF,TGTGCCAGCAGTCCAAACCCCGGGGGGGAAAAACTGTTTTTT
TRBJ2-1,TRBV9,few,TRBD1,CASSVGDWQGAGEQFF,TGTGCCAGCAGCGTAGGGGACTGGCAGGGGGCGGGTGAGCAGTTCTTC
TRBJ1-2,TRBV7-9,.,.,CASSLVLGGDGYTF,TGTGCCAGCAGCTTAGTCCTAGGGGGGGATGGCTACACCTTC
TRBJ1-4,TRBV6-6,medium-sized,.,CASKLREMSSLFF,TGTGCCAGCAAGCTAAGGGAAATGAGTAGTCTGTTTTTT
TRBJ2-2,TRBV30,few,TRBD1,CAWNRQGVNTGELFF,TGTGCCTGGAATCGACAGGGCGTGAACACCGGGGAGCTGTTTTTT
TRBJ2-7,TRBV28,.,TRBD1,CASRLQGANEQYF,TGTGCCAGCAGACTTCAGGGGGCGAACGAGCAGTACTTC
TRBJ2-3,TRBV2,.,.,CASRGEFSTDTQYF,TGTGCCTCCCGCGGCGAGTTTAGCACAGATACGCAGTATTTT
TRBJ2-7,TRBV6-5,.,.,CASRPRVGYNYEQYF,TGTGCCAGCAGGCCCAGGGTGGGGTACAACTACGAGCAGTACTTC
TRBJ2-5,TRBV10-1,.,.,CASSTDIQETQYF,TGCGCCAGCAGTACGGACATTCAAGAGACCCAGTACTTC
TRBJ2-1,TRBV7-2,few,.,CASSLAGINEQFF,TGTGCCAGCAGCTTAGCGGGAATAAATGAGCAGTTCTTC
TRBJ2-1,TRBV29-1,few,.,CSVDGARRYNEQFF,TGCAGCGTTGACGGGGCAAGACGATACAATGAGCAGTTCTTC
TRBJ1-1,TRBV2,few,TRBD1,CASSVQGETEAFF,TGTGCCAGCAGTGTACAGGGGGAGACTGAAGCTTTCTTT
TRBJ2-1,TRBV28,.,.,CASSLPSKLKNEQFF,TGTGCCAGCAGCCTCCCGAGTAAATTGAAGAATGAGCAGTTCTTC
TRBJ1-2,TRBV28,.,.,CASRRFGLNYGYTF,TGTGCCAGTAGACGCTTTGGGCTTAACTATGGCTACACCTTC
TRBJ2-1,TRBV18,.,TRBD2,CASSSSGGSLEHDNEQFF,TGTGCCAGCTCATCATCGGGGGGGTCGTTGGAACACGACAATGAGCAGTTCTTC
TRBJ2-1,TRBV4-2,.,TRBD2,CASSQDLAGGSHDNEQFF,TGTGCCAGCAGCCAAGATCTAGCGGGGGGTTCTCACGACAATGAGCAGTTCTTC
TRBJ2-1,TRBV28,.,.,CASRLQEQFF,TGTGCCAGCAGGCTACAAGAGCAGTTCTTC
TRBJ1-1,TRBV11-2,.,TRBD1,CASSRLDRGTFF,TGTGCCAGCAGCCGACTGGACAGGGGAACTTTCTTT
TRBJ2-7,TRBV4-2,.,.,CASSQDVRGEQYF,TGTGCCAGCAGCCAAGATGTAAGGGGAGAGCAGTACTTC
TRBJ2-3,TRBV28,once,TRBD2,CASSPLGGPVTDTQYF,TGTGCCAGCAGTCCCCTGGGAGGGCCGGTCACAGATACGCAGTATTTT
TRBJ1-5,TRBV15,.,TRBD1,CATSREQGTGQPQHF,TGTGCCACCAGCAGAGAACAGGGGACGGGACAGCCCCAGCATTTT
TRBJ2-2,TRBV6-5,.,.,CASKISGELFF,TGTGCCAGCAAAATCTCCGGGGAGCTGTTTTTT
TRBJ1-2,TRBV28,.,TRBD1,CASSKSGQGHGYTF,TGTGCCAGCAGTAAATCGGGACAGGGGCATGGCTACACCTTC
TRBJ1-1,TRBV7-3,.,.,CASSPQGSPNTEAFF,TGTGCCAGCAGCCCCCAGGGCAGCCCGAACACTGAAGCTTTCTTT
TRBJ1-2,TRBV10-3,few,TRBD1,CAIREDTGTGVGYTF,TGTGCCATCAGGGAGGACACGGGGACAGGGGTGGGCTACACCTTC
TRBJ2-2,TRBV2,.,.,CASSERARQGNTGELFF,TGTGCCAGCAGTGAACGTGCGCGGCAGGGAAACACCGGGGAGCTGTTTTTT
TRBJ2-7,TRBV29-1,.,.,CSVGIGWGGEQYF,TGCAGCGTTGGGATCGGATGGGGCGGTGAGCAGTACTTC
TRBJ1-2,TRBV2,.,.,CASRQGSWGYTF,TGTGCCAGCAGACAGGGCTCCTGGGGCTACACCTTC
TRBJ1-5,TRBV6-1,.,.,CASSAGLGVSNQPQHF,TGTGCCAGCAGTGCGGGTTTGGGGGTAAGCAATCAGCCCCAGCATTTT
TRBJ2-3,TRBV2,.,TRBD2,CASSGIGGVGDTQYF,TGTGCCAGCAGTGGGATCGGGGGGGTCGGAGATACGCAGTATTTT
TRBJ2-1,TRBV13,.,.,CASSSLGISYNEQFF,TGTGCCAGCAGCTCACTAGGGATCTCCTACAATGAGCAGTTCTTC
TRBJ2-7,TRBV27,medium-sized,.,CASRENRGTMRESYEQYF,TGTGCCAGCAGAGAGAACCGGGGTACTATGAGAGAGTCCTACGAGCAGTACTTC
TRBJ1-1,TRBV5-6,.,.,CASRSVDRLNTEAFF,TGTGCCAGCAGGAGCGTCGACAGGCTAAACACTGAAGCTTTCTTT
TRBJ2-7,TRBV7-9,.,.,CASSRGYEQYF,TGTGCCAGCAGTCGGGGGTACGAGCAGTACTTC
TRBJ2-7,TRBV11-2,.,TRBD1,CASSLATGAPYEQYF,TGTGCCAGCAGCTTAGCCACAGGGGCCCCCTACGAGCAGTACTTC
TRBJ1-4,TRBV30,.,.,CALVQGGFEKLFF,TGTGCCTTGGTACAGGGAGGATTTGAAAAACTGTTTTTT
TRBJ2-3,TRBV30,.,.,CAWRRGSTDTQYF,TGTGCCTGGAGACGAGGTTCGACAGATACGCAGTATTTT
TRBJ1-4,TRBV28,.,.,CASSLAGIGEKLFF,TGTGCCAGCAGTTTGGCCGGGATTGGGGAAAAACTGTTTTTT
TRBJ2-5,TRBV4-2,.,.,CASSQDLPGFVSRETQYF,TGTGCCAGCAGCCAAGATCTTCCGGGGTTCGTATCCAGAGAGACCCAGTACTTC
TRBJ1-6,TRBV2,few,TRBD1,CASSEQEGGSSPLHF,TGTGCCAGCAGTGAACAAGAAGGGGGCAGTTCACCCCTCCACTTT
TRBJ2-3,TRBV5-6,.,.,CASSLVSLQIRTDTQYF,TGTGCCAGCAGCTTGGTGTCCCTTCAGATCCGCACAGATACGCAGTATTTT
TRBJ1-6,TRBV6-6,.,.,CASRSHSPLHF,TGTGCCAGCAGGTCTCATTCACCCCTCCACTTT
TRBJ2-7,TRBV27,.,TRBD2,CASSFIAGGPEQYF,TGTGCCAGCAGTTTCATTGCGGGGGGCCCGGAGCAGTACTTC
TRBJ1-1,TRBV28,once,.,CASSVNTEAFF,TGTGCCAGCAGTGTGAACACTGAAGCTTTCTTT
TRBJ1-1,TRBV28,.,.,CASSSGGVGTEAFF,TGTGCCAGCAGTTCAGGAGGGGTGGGAACTGAAGCTTTCTTT
TRBJ2-3,TRBV9,.,.,CASSVVGGFTDTQYF,TGTGCCAGCAGCGTAGTAGGGGGATTCACAGATACGCAGTATTTT
TRBJ2-3,TRBV28,.,.,CASSPSTDTQYF,TGTGCCAGCAGTCCCAGCACAGATACGCAGTATTTT